The 25 T cell receptor beta chains listed next were all sequenced from one sample in a study of CD8+CD57+ T cells in acquired aplastic anemia. TCR beta VDJ and CDR3 profiles were obtained from a genomic DNA template. From the reads, TCRdb called clonotypes with MiXCR, one entry per CDR3 protein. The sample contains under 350,000 distinct CDR3 sequences, roughly 61% of which appear only once. By flow cytometry, patients selected for sequencing had shown an expansion of CD8+CD57+ cells. Sequencing was done on a sample of sorted CD4+, CD8+, or CD8+CD57+ T cells (not recorded which) from PBMCs. The receptors were gathered from a human donor with aplastic anemia.

The rearrangement uses TRBV24-1 and TRBJ2-6; D unclear. The ends were cut back, 5 bases at V and 0 bases at J, with 10 bases in the middle. Germline V gene lookup returns CDR1 KGHDR and CDR2 SFDVKD. The CDR3 length is 16 residues. DNA for the CDR3: TGTGCCACCAGTGGCTTAAGTAGCTCTGGGGCCAACGTCCTGACTTTC. Its translation is CATSGLSSSGANVLTF.

The chain is built from TRBV20-1 and TRBJ2-1; D could derive from TRBD1 or TRBD2 (5 bases each). Per the germline V gene, CDR1 is DFQATT and CDR2 is SNEGSKA (reference sequence). CDR3 length: 14 amino acids. Trimming left V 4 bases short and J 9 bases short, with 19 bases between. The CDR3 loop reads CSANTGAGMCEQFF. CDR3 nucleotide sequence: TGCAGTGCTAACACCGGGGCAGGGATGTGTGAGCAGTTCTTC.

This chain joins TRBV7-6 and TRBJ2-1; D not certain. Germline lookup yields CDR1 SGHVS and CDR2 FNYEAQ. The CDR3 is 14 amino acids. The germline V and J ends were trimmed by 1 base and 8 bases, with 12 bases remaining between them. DNA of the CDR3: TGTGCCAGCAGCTTAGACCTCCGAGCACATGAGCAGTTCTTC. This codes for CASSLDLRAHEQFF.

The V gene is TRBV7-9, the J gene TRBJ1-1; no definite D call. The V gene lost 2 bases and the J gene lost 8 bases, with 9 bases spanning the gap. Germline CDR1 reads SEHNR; CDR2 reads FQNEAQ (reference sequence). The CDR3 covers 12 residues. CDR3 protein: CASSLMDPEAFF. The CDR3 DNA is TGTGCCAGCAGCTTAATGGATCCCGAAGCTTTCTTT.

This chain joins TRBV15 and TRBJ2-5, with 9 bases that match TRBD1. J was trimmed by 3 bases and V by 4 bases; bases with no gene match: 3. Per the germline V gene, CDR1 is LNHNV and CDR2 is YYDKDF (reference sequence). This CDR3 is built from 14 residues. CDR3 DNA sequence: TGTGCCACCAGCACCCGGACAGGGGAAGAGACCCAGTACTTC. Its protein is CATSTRTGEETQYF.

This clonotype was picked up a small number of times. The CDR3 protein is CASSVQGTKNTGELFF. In nucleotides, the CDR3 is TGTGCCAGCAGTGTCCAGGGAACGAAGAACACCGGGGAGCTGTTTTTT. J is TRBJ2-2 and V is TRBV2; D might be TRBD1 (5 bases). The CDR3 totals 16 residues. The V gene lost 4 bases and the J gene lost 1 base, with 13 bases spanning the gap. Germline V gene data show CDR1 as SNHLY and CDR2 as FYNNEI.

This clonotype came up a few times. The chain recombines TRBV24-1 with TRBJ2-1; D might be TRBD2 (5 bases). The CDR3 is 13 amino acids. Germline CDR1 is KGHDR and CDR2 is SFDVKD. Trimming took off 5 bases at V and 9 bases at J, with 13 bases between the two ends. The CDR3 loop is CATSVASHTEQFF. The CDR3 DNA follows: TGTGCCACCAGTGTTGCTAGCCATACTGAGCAGTTCTTC.

This clonotype was counted at least ten times. The chain employs TRBV3-1 and TRBJ2-3; D is ambiguous. The CDR3 length is 15 residues. Germline CDR1 reads LGHDT; CDR2 reads YNNKEL (reference sequence). V dropped 1 base and J dropped 2 bases, with 10 bases sitting between them. As DNA, the CDR3 is TGTGCCAGCAGCCAAGTAGTGGCGCCCACAGATACGCAGTATTTT. It codes for CASSQVVAPTDTQYF.

The chain recombines TRBV25-1 with TRBJ2-3; no definite D call. This CDR3 has 13 amino acids. With 5 bases removed from V and 2 bases from J, the gap between germline ends came to 8 bases. From germline, CDR1 is MGHDK and CDR2 SYGVNS. The CDR3 sequence: CASSPVPTDTQYF. CDR3 coding DNA: TGTGCCAGCAGTCCAGTCCCCACAGATACGCAGTATTTT.

A note on this clonotype: It is unclear where the CDR3 begins or ends on the DNA, so no DNA is shown, and the CDR3 is as TCRdb lists it. CDR3 region: CATQDGMNTEAFFGQGTIYF. This chain joins TRBV24-1 and TRBJ1-3; TRBD1 is the table's D call and was not checked against the DNA. Germline V CDR1 and CDR2: KGHDR, SFDVKD. The CDR3 has 20 residues if both end residues are counted.

The chain uses TRBV7-8 and TRBJ1-6; 11 nucleotides match TRBD1. Per the germline V gene, CDR1 is SGHVS and CDR2 is FQNEAQ. Trimming cost V 5 bases and J 6 bases; bases outside gene matches: 3. CDR3 length equals 15 residues. The CDR3 sequence is CASSPGQGVNSPLHF. CDR3 DNA: TGTGCCAGCAGCCCGGGACAGGGGGTTAATTCACCCCTCCACTTT.

This clonotype was observed a few times. The V gene is TRBV20-1, the J gene TRBJ2-3; unclear D gene. CDR1 is DFQATT, CDR2 SNEGSKA, per germline (reference sequence). The CDR3 sequence is 12 residues long. Trimming pared 6 bases from V and 2 bases from J, leaving 9 bases between. The CDR3: CSATPSTDTQYF. CDR3 DNA sequence: TGCAGTGCAACCCCCTCCACAGATACGCAGTATTTT.

This clonotype was detected many times. The chain joins TRBV11-2 to TRBJ1-6; D is unresolved. The CDR3 has 15 residues. The germline V gene encodes CDR1 SGHAT and CDR2 FQNNGV. Trimming pared 0 bases from V and 7 bases from J, leaving 10 bases between. This CDR3 reads CASSLDFAGNSPLHF. DNA for the CDR3: TGTGCCAGCAGCTTAGATTTTGCAGGCAATTCACCCCTCCACTTT.

As to this clonotype: The junction departs from germline at one end; a sequencing error may be responsible. The chain recombines TRBV6-5 with TRBJ2-1; 8 nucleotides agree with TRBD1. CDR3 length equals 12 residues. CDR1 and CDR2 from the germline V gene are MNHEY and SVGAGI. CDR3 amino acids: CATSDLGQGQFF. The DNA for the CDR3 is TGTGCCACCAGTGACCTCGGACAGGGGCAGTTCTTC.

This clonotype was detected a few times. V gene TRBV12-3 or TRBV12-4 combines with J gene TRBJ2-3, with 7 bases lining up with TRBD2. The trim removed 4 bases at V and 2 bases at J, leaving 6 bases unmatched. This CDR3 has 15 residues. CDR3 loop: CASSWVAGLTDTQYF. Here the CDR3 DNA reads TGTGCCAGCAGTTGGGTAGCGGGCCTCACAGATACGCAGTATTTT.

The chain links TRBV5-1 to TRBJ1-4; 9 nucleotides line up with TRBD1. V lost 0 bases and J lost 8; bases outside the gene matches: 2. Germline CDR1 and CDR2: SGHRS and YFSETQ. The CDR3 covers 14 residues. DNA of the CDR3: TGCGCCAGCAGCTTGGTCGGGACAGGGGAAAAACTGTTTTTT. It is translated as CASSLVGTGEKLFF.

The V gene is TRBV7-9, the J gene TRBJ2-7; TRBD2 is a possible D gene (6 bases). The V end was cut by 5 bases, the J end by 2 bases, with 13 bases between. Germline V gives CDR1 SEHNR, CDR2 FQNEAQ (reference sequence). The CDR3 runs to 14 residues. The CDR3 region has the DNA TGTGCCAGCAGCCGGGGCGGGAATCCCTACGAGCAGTACTTC. Translating gives CASSRGGNPYEQYF.

In DNA form, the CDR3 reads TGTGCCAGCAGCTTAGACGTAGGGGTAGGGTCACCCCTCCACTTT. This gives the protein CASSLDVGVGSPLHF. The chain carries TRBV7-2 and TRBJ1-6, with D maybe TRBD1 (5 bases). Germline-derived CDR1 and CDR2 are SGHTA and FQGNSA. V lost 1 base, J lost 10 bases, and 14 bases lay in between. The CDR3 extends over 15 amino acids.

The chain joins TRBV12-3 or TRBV12-4 to TRBJ1-2; D may be TRBD1 (6 bases). The ends were cut back, 4 bases at V and 2 bases at J, with 14 bases in the middle. The CDR3 sequence is 15 residues long. The CDR3 bases are TGTGCCAGCAGTTCCCGGCAGGGGCCCAACTATGGCTACACCTTC. It encodes CASSSRQGPNYGYTF.

The sample holds a few counts of this clonotype. The genes are TRBV7-9 and TRBJ2-7; no clear D. The V end lost 5 bases, the J end lost 0 bases, and 11 bases lay between the germline ends. This CDR3 comprises 14 residues. CDR1 and CDR2 from the germline V gene are SEHNR and FQNEAQ (reference sequence). CDR3 sequence (DNA): TGTGCCAGCAGCACCCGGGCGAGCTCCTACGAGCAGTACTTC. Its protein is CASSTRASSYEQYF.

This clonotype has ten or more counts. The chain has TRBV6-6 and TRBJ2-1, with 9 nucleotides matching TRBD2. The germline CDR1 and CDR2 sequences are MNHNY and SVGAGI (reference sequence). J lost 9 bases, V lost 4 bases, and 22 bases had no gene match. The CDR3 consists of 19 residues. This chain's CDR3 is CASSFSTRRLAAIGGEQFF. The CDR3 nucleotides read TGTGCCAGCAGTTTCTCTACTCGTCGACTAGCGGCTATAGGGGGTGAGCAGTTCTTC.

This chain links TRBV7-9 with TRBJ1-2; no clear D. Germline-derived CDR1 and CDR2 are SEHNR and FQNEAQ (reference sequence). V lost 4 bases and J 7 bases, leaving 7 bases between the germline ends. There are 11 residues in the CDR3. The CDR3 sequence: CASSSQAGYTF. CDR3 coding DNA: TGTGCCAGCAGCTCCCAGGCTGGCTACACCTTC.

This clonotype has more than one count but fewer than ten. The chain recombines TRBV20-1 with TRBJ1-3, with D possibly matching TRBD1 (5 bases). Germline-derived CDR1 and CDR2 are DFQATT and SNEGSKA (reference sequence). Trimming removed 1 base at V and 8 bases at J, with 12 bases between. This CDR3 comprises 13 residues. DNA of the CDR3: TGCAGTGCTAGAGGGGCAGGGAAAGACACCATATATTTT. Residues: CSARGAGKDTIYF.

In this sample, this clonotype turned up many times. The rearrangement uses TRBV9 and TRBJ1-2, with a weak D call TRBD1 (5 bases). The CDR3 sequence is 11 residues long. Trimming removed 5 bases at V and 8 bases at J, with 10 bases between. CDR1 and CDR2 from the germline V gene are SGDLS and YYNGEE. CDR3 DNA: TGTGCCAGCAGTGCAGGGCCCGGCTACACCTTC. Encoded protein: CASSAGPGYTF.

V is TRBV6-6 and J is TRBJ2-5, with D possibly being TRBD2 (7 bases). CDR3 size: 16 residues. V was clipped by 7 bases and J by 1 base, with 19 bases between them. The germline gives CDR1 MNHNY, CDR2 SVGAGI (reference sequence). The CDR3 is CASTLAGGGGQETQYF. CDR3 nucleotides: TGTGCCAGCACCTTGGCAGGAGGGGGGGGCCAAGAGACCCAGTACTTC.